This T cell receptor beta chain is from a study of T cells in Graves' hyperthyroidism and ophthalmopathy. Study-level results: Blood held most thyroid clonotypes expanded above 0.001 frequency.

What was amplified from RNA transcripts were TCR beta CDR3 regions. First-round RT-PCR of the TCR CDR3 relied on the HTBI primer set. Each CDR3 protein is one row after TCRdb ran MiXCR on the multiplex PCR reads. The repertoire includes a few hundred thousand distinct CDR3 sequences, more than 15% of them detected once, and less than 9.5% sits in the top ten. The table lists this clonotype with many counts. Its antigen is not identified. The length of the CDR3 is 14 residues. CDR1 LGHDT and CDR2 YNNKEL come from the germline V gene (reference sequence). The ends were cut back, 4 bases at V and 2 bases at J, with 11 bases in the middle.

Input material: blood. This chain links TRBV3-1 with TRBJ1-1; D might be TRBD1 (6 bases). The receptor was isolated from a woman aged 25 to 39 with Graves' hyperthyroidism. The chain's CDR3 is CASSRGGANTEAFF. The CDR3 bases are TGTGCCAGCAGCCGGGGGGGGGCAAACACTGAAGCTTTCTTT.